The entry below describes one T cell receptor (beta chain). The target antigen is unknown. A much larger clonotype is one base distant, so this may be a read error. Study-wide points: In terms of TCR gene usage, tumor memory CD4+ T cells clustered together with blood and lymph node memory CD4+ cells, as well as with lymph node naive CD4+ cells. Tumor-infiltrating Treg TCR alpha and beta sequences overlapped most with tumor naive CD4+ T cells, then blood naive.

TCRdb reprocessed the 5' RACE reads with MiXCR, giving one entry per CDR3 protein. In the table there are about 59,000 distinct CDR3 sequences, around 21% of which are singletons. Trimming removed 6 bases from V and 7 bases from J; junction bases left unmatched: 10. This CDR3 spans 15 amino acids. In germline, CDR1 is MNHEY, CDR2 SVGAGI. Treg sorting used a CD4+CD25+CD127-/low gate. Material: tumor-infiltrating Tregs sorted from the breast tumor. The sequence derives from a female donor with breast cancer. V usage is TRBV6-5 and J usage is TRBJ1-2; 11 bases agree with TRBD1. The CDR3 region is CASSINGQGAGGYTF. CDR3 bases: TGTGCCAGCAGCATAAACGGACAGGGGGCAGGTGGCTACACCTTC.